In this sample, the clone carrying this T cell receptor beta chain turned up a few times. Its specificity is not known. CDR1 is MNHNS, CDR2 SASEGT, per germline. The CDR3 covers 17 residues. V dropped 5 bases and J dropped 4; count of bases not matched to a gene: 10. The data are from a study of T cells in Graves' hyperthyroidism and ophthalmopathy. General study results and limits: In the analysis, a 13 V-J model separated ophthalmopathy from stable hyperthyroidism.

Lactation, pregnancy, other autoimmune disease or uncontrolled infection led to exclusion of patients. On the basis of clinical symptoms, serum thyroxine and TRAb, thyroid ultrasound and orbital computed tomography, diagnoses were made. The authors obtained PBMCs from 10 ml of fresh peripheral blood. Researchers took RNA transcripts and amplified the TCR beta CDR3 regions from them. HTBI primers were employed in a first-round RT-PCR of the TCR CDR3. TCRdb re-called the multiplex PCR reads through MiXCR, storing one row per CDR3 protein. There are roughly 380,000 distinct CDR3 sequences in the sample; more than 11% occur only once, and approximately 11% lies in the top ten.

The receptor was derived from a woman aged 55-69 years with Graves' hyperthyroidism. The chain employs TRBV6-1 and TRBJ2-5, with 13 bases aligning to TRBD2. The sample taken for sequencing was blood. CDR3 sequence reads: CASSRTSGSPGGETQYF. The CDR3 DNA follows: TGTGCCAGCAGTCGGACTAGCGGGAGCCCTGGGGGAGAGACCCAGTACTTC.